These T cell receptor beta chains were read from a single sample in a study of PD-1 blockade in mismatch repair-deficient tumors. TCRdb's table, derived via immunoSEQ multiplex PCR, lists solely in-frame clones and lacks some. The sample lists 13,000 to 15,000 clones; about 79% were seen once. The sample consisted of PBMCs, taken approximately 14 weeks after starting pembrolizumab. The receptors were gathered from an adult with mismatch repair-deficient cancer. CDR3s include the opening cysteine and the closing phenylalanine or tryptophan. The D gene is left open where the match is weak. Clone sizes are given selectively: once, few, many, or a class where the clone is expanded.

D gene: .; V gene: TRBV4-1; J gene: TRBJ2-5; clone size: .; CDR3 protein: CASSQLAPQETQYF; CDR3 DNA: TGCGCCAGCAGCCAACTAGCGCCTCAAGAGACCCAGTACTTC
D gene: .; V gene: TRBV5-5; J gene: TRBJ1-5; clone size: .; CDR3 protein: CASSLGRTVNQPQHF; CDR3 DNA: TGTGCCAGCAGCTTGGGACGGACAGTCAATCAGCCCCAGCATTTT
D gene: TRBD2; V gene: TRBV7-3; J gene: TRBJ2-7; clone size: once; CDR3 protein: CASSPGLAGLYEQYF; CDR3 DNA: TGTGCCAGCAGCCCGGGACTAGCGGGACTCTACGAGCAGTACTTC
D gene: TRBD2; V gene: TRBV27; J gene: TRBJ2-1; clone size: .; CDR3 protein: CASSIGGAGGTYGYNEQFF; CDR3 DNA: TGTGCCAGCAGTATCGGGGGGGCGGGGGGCACCTATGGTTACAATGAGCAGTTCTTC
D gene: .; V gene: TRBV30; J gene: TRBJ1-1; clone size: .; CDR3 protein: CAWMPPSGNTEAFF; CDR3 DNA: TGTGCCTGGATGCCACCGAGCGGGAACACTGAAGCTTTCTTT
D gene: TRBD2; V gene: TRBV6-6; J gene: TRBJ2-3; clone size: once; CDR3 protein: CASSLRTSDTQYF; CDR3 DNA: TGTGCCAGCAGTTTACGGACTAGCGATACGCAGTATTTT
D gene: .; V gene: TRBV21-1; J gene: TRBJ1-1; clone size: once; CDR3 protein: CARGHYEAFF; CDR3 DNA: TGTGCCAGGGGACATTACGAAGCTTTCTTT
D gene: TRBD1; V gene: TRBV2; J gene: TRBJ1-1; clone size: .; CDR3 protein: CASNHLTGDTEAFF; CDR3 DNA: TGTGCCAGCAACCACCTGACAGGGGACACTGAAGCTTTCTTT
D gene: .; V gene: TRBV7-3; J gene: TRBJ1-1; clone size: .; CDR3 protein: CASSAQGTNTEAFF; CDR3 DNA: TGTGCCAGCAGCGCTCAGGGGACCAACACTGAAGCTTTCTTT
D gene: TRBD1; V gene: TRBV6-5; J gene: TRBJ1-5; clone size: .; CDR3 protein: CASSRQGWGQPQHF; CDR3 DNA: TGTGCCAGTAGTCGACAGGGATGGGGTCAGCCCCAGCATTTT
D gene: .; V gene: TRBV7-2; J gene: TRBJ1-3; clone size: once; CDR3 protein: CASSPTTGPGNTIYF; CDR3 DNA: TGTGCCAGCAGCCCAACGACAGGTCCTGGAAACACCATATATTTT
D gene: TRBD2; V gene: TRBV9; J gene: TRBJ2-7; clone size: .; CDR3 protein: CASSVGTSGAAYEQYF; CDR3 DNA: TGTGCCAGCAGCGTAGGGACTAGCGGGGCGGCCTACGAGCAGTACTTC
D gene: .; V gene: TRBV5-1; J gene: TRBJ2-2; clone size: .; CDR3 protein: CASSLVSTANTGELFF; CDR3 DNA: TGCGCCAGCAGCTTGGTTAGTACAGCGAACACCGGGGAGCTGTTTTTT
D gene: TRBD1; V gene: TRBV5-1; J gene: TRBJ1-2; clone size: .; CDR3 protein: CASSLRTGLGYGYTF; CDR3 DNA: TGCGCCAGCAGCTTACGGACAGGGTTGGGCTATGGCTACACCTTC
D gene: TRBD1; V gene: TRBV28; J gene: TRBJ1-6; clone size: .; CDR3 protein: CASYSTGGSYNSPLHF; CDR3 DNA: TGTGCCAGCTATTCGACAGGGGGCTCCTATAATTCACCCCTCCACTTT
D gene: .; V gene: TRBV27; J gene: TRBJ2-3; clone size: .; CDR3 protein: CASSLKGGRTQYF; CDR3 DNA: TGTGCCAGCAGTTTAAAAGGGGGAAGGACGCAGTATTTT
D gene: TRBD2; V gene: TRBV15; J gene: TRBJ2-7; clone size: .; CDR3 protein: CATSRGGGSYEQYF; CDR3 DNA: TGTGCCACCAGCAGAGGGGGAGGGTCCTACGAGCAGTACTTC
D gene: .; V gene: TRBV28; J gene: TRBJ1-4; clone size: once; CDR3 protein: CASRVETAPNEKLFF; CDR3 DNA: TGTGCCAGCAGAGTCGAGACAGCCCCTAATGAAAAACTGTTTTTT
D gene: .; V gene: TRBV2; J gene: TRBJ2-7; clone size: .; CDR3 protein: CASSAGYEQYF; CDR3 DNA: TGTGCCAGCAGCGCAGGCTACGAGCAGTACTTC
D gene: TRBD2; V gene: TRBV9; J gene: TRBJ2-1; clone size: .; CDR3 protein: CASSEGTSLDSYNEQFF; CDR3 DNA: TGTGCCAGCAGCGAGGGGACTAGCCTAGACTCCTACAATGAGCAGTTCTTC
D gene: TRBD1; V gene: TRBV19; J gene: TRBJ1-3; clone size: .; CDR3 protein: CASSRQGISGNTIYF; CDR3 DNA: TGTGCCAGTAGTAGACAGGGGATCTCTGGAAACACCATATATTTT
D gene: .; V gene: TRBV28; J gene: TRBJ1-2; clone size: .; CDR3 protein: CASSSQGRTGGYTF; CDR3 DNA: TGTGCCAGCAGTTCACAGGGACGGACTGGGGGCTACACCTTC
D gene: .; V gene: TRBV14; J gene: TRBJ1-1; clone size: .; CDR3 protein: CASSQDWVGRMNTEAFF; CDR3 DNA: TGTGCCAGCAGCCAAGATTGGGTTGGCAGGATGAACACTGAAGCTTTCTTT